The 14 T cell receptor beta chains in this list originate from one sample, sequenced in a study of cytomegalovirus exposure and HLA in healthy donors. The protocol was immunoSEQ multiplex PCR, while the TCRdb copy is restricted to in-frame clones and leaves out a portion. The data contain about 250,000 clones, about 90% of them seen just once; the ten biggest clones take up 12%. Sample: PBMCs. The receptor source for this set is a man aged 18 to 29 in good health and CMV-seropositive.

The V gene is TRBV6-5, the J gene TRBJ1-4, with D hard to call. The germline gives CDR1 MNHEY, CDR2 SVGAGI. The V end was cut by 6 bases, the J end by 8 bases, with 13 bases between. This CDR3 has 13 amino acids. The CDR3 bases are TGTGCCAGCAGCCGAGGGCTTCGGGAAAAACTGTTTTTT. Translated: CASSRGLREKLFF.

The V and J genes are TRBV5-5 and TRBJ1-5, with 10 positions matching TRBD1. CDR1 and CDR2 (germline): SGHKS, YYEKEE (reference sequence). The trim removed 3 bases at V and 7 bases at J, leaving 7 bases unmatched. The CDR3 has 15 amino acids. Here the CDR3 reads CASSWGQGSGQPQHF. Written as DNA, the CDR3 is TGTGCCAGCAGCTGGGGACAGGGGTCGGGGCAGCCCCAGCATTTT.

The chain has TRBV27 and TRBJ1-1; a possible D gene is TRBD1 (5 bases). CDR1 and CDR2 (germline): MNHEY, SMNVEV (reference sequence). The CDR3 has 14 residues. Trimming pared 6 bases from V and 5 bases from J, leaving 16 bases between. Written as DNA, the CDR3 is TGTGCCAGCAGGCCGGCGGGCCAGGGAACTGAAGCTTTCTTT. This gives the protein CASRPAGQGTEAFF.

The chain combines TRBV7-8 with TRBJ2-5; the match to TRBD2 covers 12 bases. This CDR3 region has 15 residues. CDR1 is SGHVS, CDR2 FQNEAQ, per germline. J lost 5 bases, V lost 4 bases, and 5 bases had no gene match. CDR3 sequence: CASSWTSGTFETQYF. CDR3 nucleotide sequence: TGTGCCAGCAGCTGGACTAGCGGGACCTTTGAGACCCAGTACTTC.

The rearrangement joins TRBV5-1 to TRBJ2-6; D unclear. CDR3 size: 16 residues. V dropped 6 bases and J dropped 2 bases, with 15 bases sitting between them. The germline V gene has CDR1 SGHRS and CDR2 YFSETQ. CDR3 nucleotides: TGCGCCAGCACCGGTTACGGGCGTGCTGGGGCCAACGTCCTGACTTTC. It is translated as CASTGYGRAGANVLTF.

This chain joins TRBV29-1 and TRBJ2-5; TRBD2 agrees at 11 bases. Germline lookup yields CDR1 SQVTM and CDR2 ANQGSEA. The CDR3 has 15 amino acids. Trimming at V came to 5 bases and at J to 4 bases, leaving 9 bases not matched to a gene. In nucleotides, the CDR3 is TGCAGCGTTCTACTACTAGCGGGAGTGGGAGAGACCCAGTACTTC. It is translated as CSVLLLAGVGETQYF.

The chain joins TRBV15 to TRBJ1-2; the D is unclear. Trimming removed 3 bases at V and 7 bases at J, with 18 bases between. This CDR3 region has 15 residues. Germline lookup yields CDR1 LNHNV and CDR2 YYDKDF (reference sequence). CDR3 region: CATSREDPAPVGYTF. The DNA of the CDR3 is TGTGCCACCAGCAGGGAGGACCCGGCCCCAGTTGGCTACACCTTC.

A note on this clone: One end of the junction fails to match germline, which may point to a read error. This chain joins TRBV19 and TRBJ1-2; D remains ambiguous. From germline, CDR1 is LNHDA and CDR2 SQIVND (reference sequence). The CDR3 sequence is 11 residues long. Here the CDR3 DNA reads TGTGCCAGTAGGGGAATGGACCTGATCTACTTC. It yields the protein CASRGMDLIYF.

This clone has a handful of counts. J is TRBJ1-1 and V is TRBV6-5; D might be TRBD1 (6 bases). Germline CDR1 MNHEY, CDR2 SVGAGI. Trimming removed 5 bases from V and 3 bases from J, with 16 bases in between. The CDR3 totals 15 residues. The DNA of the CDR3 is TGTGCCAGCAGTCGATCTTTTGGGGGGCACACTGAAGCTTTCTTT. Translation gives CASSRSFGGHTEAFF.

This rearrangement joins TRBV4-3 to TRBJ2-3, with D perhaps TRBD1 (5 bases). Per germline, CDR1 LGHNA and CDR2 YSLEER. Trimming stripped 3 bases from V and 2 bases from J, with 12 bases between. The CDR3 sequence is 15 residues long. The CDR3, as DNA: TGCGCCAGCAGCCACCAGACAGAAACCACAGATACGCAGTATTTT. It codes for CASSHQTETTDTQYF.

The CDR3 region is CSVENEAGSGANVLTF. The CDR3 DNA is TGCAGCGTTGAAAACGAGGCAGGGTCTGGGGCCAACGTCCTGACTTTC. The J gene is TRBJ2-6, the V gene TRBV29-1, with D perhaps TRBD1 (5 bases). The CDR3 contains 16 residues. Germline values: CDR1 SQVTM, CDR2 ANQGSEA. Trimming removed 2 bases from V and 1 base from J, with 12 bases in between.

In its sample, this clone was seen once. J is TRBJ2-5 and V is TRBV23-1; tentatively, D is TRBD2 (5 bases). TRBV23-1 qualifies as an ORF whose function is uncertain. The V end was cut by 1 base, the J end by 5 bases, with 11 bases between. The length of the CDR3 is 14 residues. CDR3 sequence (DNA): TGCGCCAGCAGTCAATACGGGAAAGGTGAGACCCAGTACTTC. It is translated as CASSQYGKGETQYF.

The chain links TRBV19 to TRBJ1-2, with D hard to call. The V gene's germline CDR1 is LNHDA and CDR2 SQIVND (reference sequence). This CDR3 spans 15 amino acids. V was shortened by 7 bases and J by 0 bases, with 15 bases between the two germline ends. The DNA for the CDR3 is TGTGCCAGTATATCGGACGGTCGAGCTAACTATGGCTACACCTTC. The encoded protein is CASISDGRANYGYTF. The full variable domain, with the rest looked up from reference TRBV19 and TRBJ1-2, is DGGITQSPKYLFRKEGQNVTLSCEQNLNHDAMYWYRQDPGQGLRLIYYSQIVNDFQKGDIAEGYSVSREKKESFPLTVTSAQKNPTAFYLCASISDGRANYGYTFGSGTRLTVV.

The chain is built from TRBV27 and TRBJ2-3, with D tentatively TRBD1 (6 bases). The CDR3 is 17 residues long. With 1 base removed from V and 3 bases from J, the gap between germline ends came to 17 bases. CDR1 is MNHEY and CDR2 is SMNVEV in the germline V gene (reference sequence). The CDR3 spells CASSLFLGGGETDTQYF. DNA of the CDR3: TGTGCCAGCAGTTTATTCTTAGGGGGTGGTGAGACAGATACGCAGTATTTT.